What follows describes a single T cell receptor beta chain. Its antigen is still unknown. This specimen comes from a study of cytomegalovirus exposure and HLA in healthy donors. 13 Jbeta primers and 60 Vbeta primers were used for the PCR. TCRdb keeps only in-frame clones here, not all; method: immunoSEQ multiplex PCR. This sample contains 30,000 to 35,000 clones. Overall study findings and caveats: As was reported, the HLA-A and HLA-B alleles of most subjects were accurately predicted from TCR beta sequences.

Germline CDR1 is SNHLY and CDR2 is FYNNEI. Trimming left V 4 bases short and J 2 bases short, with 15 bases between. CDR3 length: 15 residues. Source material: PBMCs. V usage is TRBV2 and J usage is TRBJ2-7, with a weak D call TRBD2 (5 bases). The sequence derives from a woman aged 40 to 50 in good health and CMV-seropositive. CDR3 in amino acids: CASSGEGKETYEQYF. The CDR3 DNA sequence: TGTGCCAGCAGTGGAGAGGGTAAAGAGACCTACGAGCAGTACTTC.